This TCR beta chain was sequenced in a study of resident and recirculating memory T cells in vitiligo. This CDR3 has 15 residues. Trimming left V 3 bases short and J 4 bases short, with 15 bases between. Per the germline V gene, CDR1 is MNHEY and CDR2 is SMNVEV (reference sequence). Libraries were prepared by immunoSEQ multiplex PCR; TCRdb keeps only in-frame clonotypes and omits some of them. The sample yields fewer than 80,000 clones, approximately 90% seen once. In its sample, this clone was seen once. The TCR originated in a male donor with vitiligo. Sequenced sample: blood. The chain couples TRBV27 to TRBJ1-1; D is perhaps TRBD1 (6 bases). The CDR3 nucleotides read TGTGCCAGCAGTTTGCGGACAGACTGGGGCACTGAAGCTTTCTTT. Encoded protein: CASSLRTDWGTEAFF.